A selection of T cell receptor beta chains follows, all from one sample in a study of cytomegalovirus exposure and HLA in healthy donors. Some clones are missing from TCRdb's copy, which holds only in-frame ones; the method was immunoSEQ multiplex PCR. The sample consists of 85,000 to 100,000 clones, just under 80% of them appearing once. The sequenced material came from PBMCs. The receptors shown here come from a woman aged 40-49 years in good health and CMV-seronegative. Both conserved end residues are part of each CDR3. D genes are given only for firm matches. Size tells how often a clone was seen (once, few, many) or the class of an expanded clone, and some rows leave it out.

J gene	V gene	clone size	D gene	CDR3 DNA	CDR3 protein
TRBJ2-1	TRBV6-1	few	TRBD1	TGTGCCAGCAGTGAATGGGGACAGGTAGTTTTGGAGCAGTTCTTC	CASSEWGQVVLEQFF
TRBJ1-1	TRBV29-1	NA	NA	TGCAGCGTGGATCCGGGGGGAGGGAACACTGAAGCTTTCTTT	CSVDPGGGNTEAFF
TRBJ2-3	TRBV29-1	NA	TRBD2	TGCAGCGTTGAGGGACTAGCGACCGTGGATACGCAGTATTTT	CSVEGLATVDTQYF
TRBJ2-1	TRBV12-5	few	NA	TGTGCTAGTGGGCCCCCGTCGCGCAATGAGCAGTTCTTC	CASGPPSRNEQFF
TRBJ2-7	TRBV28	NA	TRBD2	TGTGCCAGCAGGGTACTAGCGGGGGATTACTACGAGCAGTACTTC	CASRVLAGDYYEQYF
TRBJ2-7	TRBV29-1	NA	TRBD1	TGCAGCGTTGAGCGAGGGACAGCACTGCCTTACGAGCAGTACTTC	CSVERGTALPYEQYF
TRBJ2-5	TRBV2	few	NA	TGTGCCAGCCCCTCCTCGGGCCGGGGGGCCATCCCGTCCCAAGAGACCCAGTACTTC	CASPSSGRGAIPSQETQYF
TRBJ1-6	TRBV4-3	NA	TRBD1	TGCGCCAGCAGCCGACAGGGCAATAATTCACCCCTCCACTTT	CASSRQGNNSPLHF
TRBJ1-1	TRBV7-2	NA	NA	TGTGCCAGCAGCCGAACGGACTGGACTAACACTGAAGCTTTCTTT	CASSRTDWTNTEAFF
TRBJ2-6	TRBV10-3	NA	NA	TGTGCCACCGCGCGTCCTGGGGCCAACGTCCTGACTTTC	CATARPGANVLTF
TRBJ2-7	TRBV27	NA	TRBD1	TGTGCCAGCAGTCCCACGAGGGGGCTCAACTACGAGCAGTACTTC	CASSPTRGLNYEQYF
TRBJ2-2	TRBV9	once	TRBD2	TGTGCCAGCAGCCCAGATAGCAGCGGGGGGGCGGACGGGGAGCTGTTTTTT	CASSPDSSGGADGELFF
TRBJ1-4	TRBV27	NA	NA	TGTGCCAGCAGTTTATCGATGGGGCCTCCGGAAAAACTGTTTTTT	CASSLSMGPPEKLFF